The 14 T cell receptor beta chains listed next were all sequenced from one sample in a study of blood T cell repertoires in COVID-19. Assay used: immunoSEQ multiplex PCR; TCRdb lists only in-frame clones, some missing. The repertoire holds about 98,000 clones, around 90% seen once, with 4% to 4.5% in the top ten. Sequenced input: peripheral blood. The source of these receptors is a man in his late teens or twenties with acute or convalescent COVID-19.

V usage is TRBV7-8 and J usage is TRBJ2-3; D not certain. Deletions cut 6 bases from V and 2 bases from J, with 6 bases between. There are 12 residues in the CDR3. Germline V gene data show CDR1 as SGHVS and CDR2 as FQNEAQ. The CDR3: CASSSYTDTQYF. The CDR3 DNA follows: TGTGCCAGCAGTTCGTACACAGATACGCAGTATTTT.

V usage is TRBV6-5 and J usage is TRBJ1-5; no definite D call. The germline V gene has CDR1 MNHEY and CDR2 SVGAGI. The V and J ends lost 5 bases and 7 bases respectively, with 15 bases between them. The CDR3 sequence is 14 residues long. The CDR3 nucleotides read TGTGCCAGCAGTCTACAGCGAGGGTGGCAGCCCCAGCATTTT. This gives the protein CASSLQRGWQPQHF.

The gene calls are TRBV27 and TRBJ1-2; TRBD1 aligns across 12 bases. Germline values: CDR1 MNHEY, CDR2 SMNVEV (reference sequence). V lost 2 bases, J lost 8 bases, and 0 bases stayed unmatched. The CDR3 consists of 13 residues. The DNA of the CDR3 is TGTGCCAGCAGTTTAGGGACAGGGGGCGGCTACACCTTC. This sequence encodes CASSLGTGGGYTF.

The gene calls are TRBV3-1 (or the pseudogene TRBV3-2) and TRBJ1-2, with 9 bases that match TRBD1. The CDR3 length is 14 residues. V was clipped by 7 bases and J by 3 bases; unmatched bases: 6. CDR1 is LGHDT and CDR2 is YNNKEL in the germline V gene (reference sequence). The CDR3 coding sequence is TGTGCCAGCACCGTGGGACAGGGCCACTATGGCTACACCTTC. This encodes CASTVGQGHYGYTF.

The gene calls are TRBV12-3 or TRBV12-4 and TRBJ1-6; 7 bases line up with TRBD1. This CDR3 has 13 amino acids. V dropped 6 bases and J dropped 15; count of bases not matched to a gene: 11. Here the CDR3 DNA reads TGTGCCAGCAGCCAAGGGGGCCCAGGGCACCTCCACTTT. It encodes CASSQGGPGHLHF.

This clone was seen a few times. The chain couples TRBV30 to TRBJ1-6, with TRBD1 as a possible D gene (5 bases). CDR3 length: 16 amino acids. Germline values: CDR1 GTSNPN, CDR2 SVGIG (reference sequence). Trimming took off 3 bases at V and 0 bases at J, with 12 bases between the two ends. The CDR3 DNA reads as TGTGCCTGGAGGTTAACAGGCAACTCCTATAATTCACCCCTCCACTTT. This gives the protein CAWRLTGNSYNSPLHF. The whole variable domain, filled in from reference TRBV30 and TRBJ1-6, reads SQTIHQWPATLVQPVGSPLSLECTVEGTSNPNLYWYRQAAGRGLQLLFYSVGIGQISSEVPQNLSASRPQDRQFILSSKKLLLSDSGFYLCAWRLTGNSYNSPLHFGNGTRLTVT.

In the case of this clone: A junction boundary mismatches the germline segment, possibly from a read error. This chain connects TRBV3-1 (or the pseudogene TRBV3-2) to TRBJ1-1, with a weak D call TRBD1 (5 bases). The germline V gene has CDR1 LGHDT and CDR2 YNNKEL (reference sequence). The CDR3 is 16 amino acids. The DNA of the CDR3 is TGTGCCAGCAGACAAGGGACTCTTCAGATCACCGCTGAAGCTTTCTTT. It is translated as CASRQGTLQITAEAFF.

The rearrangement uses TRBV4-1 and TRBJ2-5; possible D gene TRBD2, 6 bases. CDR1 is MGHRA and CDR2 is YSYEKL in the germline V gene. Trimming left V 4 bases short and J 2 bases short, with 17 bases between. There are 16 residues in the CDR3. The CDR3 is CASSPRLAELQETQYF. DNA for the CDR3: TGCGCCAGCAGCCCCCGGTTAGCGGAACTTCAAGAGACCCAGTACTTC.

The gene calls are TRBV11-3 and TRBJ2-5; D may be TRBD1 (6 bases). Trimming took off 0 bases at V and 9 bases at J, with 8 bases between the two ends. Germline V gives CDR1 SGHNT, CDR2 YENEEA. The CDR3 has 12 amino acids. The CDR3 region is CASSLERGSQYF. CDR3 DNA: TGTGCCAGCAGCTTAGAAAGGGGGTCCCAGTACTTC.

This chain uses TRBV11-2 with TRBJ2-3, with 11 bases identical to TRBD2. The CDR3 runs to 15 residues. Per germline, CDR1 SGHAT and CDR2 FQNNGV. The ends lost 4 bases at V and 4 bases at J; junction bases unmatched: 4. In nucleotides, the CDR3 is TGTGCCAGCAGCTCGGGACTAGCGGTCCCAGATACGCAGTATTTT. Its translation is CASSSGLAVPDTQYF.

The rearrangement uses TRBV6-5 and TRBJ2-5; 9 nucleotides match TRBD2. This CDR3 spans 13 amino acids. The J segment lost 5 bases and the V segment lost 6 bases, leaving 4 bases of the junction unmatched. CDR1 MNHEY and CDR2 SVGAGI come from the germline V gene. The CDR3 DNA is TGTGCCAGCAGCTCTAGCGGGACGGAGACCCAGTACTTC. Residues: CASSSSGTETQYF.

This chain joins TRBV5-6 and TRBJ2-1; 9 bases align to TRBD1. The CDR3 sequence is 17 residues long. V shed 2 bases, J shed 5 bases, and the junction held 11 bases outside the gene matches. Germline assignment: CDR1 SGHDT and CDR2 YYEEEE. CDR3 nucleotides: TGTGCCAGCAGCTTTCGCCTCGGGACAGGGAGCCACAATGAGCAGTTCTTC. Amino acid sequence: CASSFRLGTGSHNEQFF.

This clone was seen only once. DNA of the CDR3: TGTGCCAGCAGCTTACCTAGCGGGACGTTCAATGAGCAGTTCTTC. Its translation: CASSLPSGTFNEQFF. This chain joins TRBV7-9 and TRBJ2-1, with 9 nucleotides matching TRBD2. CDR1 is SEHNR and CDR2 is FQNEAQ in the germline V gene (reference sequence). The CDR3 is 15 amino acids. Germline trimming cut 2 bases from V and 6 bases from J; bases unmatched to any gene: 5.

V gene TRBV27 combines with J gene TRBJ2-7; TRBD2 agrees at 7 bases. The CDR3 contains 15 residues. Germline CDR1 and CDR2: MNHEY and SMNVEV (reference sequence). With V trimmed by 3 bases and J by 0 bases, 5 bases remained unmatched. Written as DNA, the CDR3 is TGTGCCAGCAGTTTTGTAGCGGGTCCCTCCTACGAGCAGTACTTC. Residues: CASSFVAGPSYEQYF.